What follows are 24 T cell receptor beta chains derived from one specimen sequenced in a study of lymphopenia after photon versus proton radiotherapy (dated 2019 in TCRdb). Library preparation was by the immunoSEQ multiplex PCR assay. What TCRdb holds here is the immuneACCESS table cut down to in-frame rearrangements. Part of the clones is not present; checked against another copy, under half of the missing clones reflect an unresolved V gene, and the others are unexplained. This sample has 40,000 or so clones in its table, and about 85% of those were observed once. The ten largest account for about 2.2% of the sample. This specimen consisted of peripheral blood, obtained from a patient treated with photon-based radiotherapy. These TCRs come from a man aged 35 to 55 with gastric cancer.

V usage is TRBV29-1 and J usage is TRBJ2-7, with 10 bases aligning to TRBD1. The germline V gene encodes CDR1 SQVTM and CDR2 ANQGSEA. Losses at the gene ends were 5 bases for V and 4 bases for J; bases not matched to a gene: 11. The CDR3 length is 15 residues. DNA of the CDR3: TGCAGCGTTAGAAGTGGACAGGGGGACCCTTACGAGCAGTACTTC. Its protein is CSVRSGQGDPYEQYF.

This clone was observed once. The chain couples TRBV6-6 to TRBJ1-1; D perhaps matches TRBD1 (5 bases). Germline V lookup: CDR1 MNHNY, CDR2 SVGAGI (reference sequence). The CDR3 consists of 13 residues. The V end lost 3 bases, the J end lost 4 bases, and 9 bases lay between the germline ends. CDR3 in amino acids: CASSYGGTTEAFF. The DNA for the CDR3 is TGTGCCAGCAGTTATGGAGGGACCACTGAAGCTTTCTTT.

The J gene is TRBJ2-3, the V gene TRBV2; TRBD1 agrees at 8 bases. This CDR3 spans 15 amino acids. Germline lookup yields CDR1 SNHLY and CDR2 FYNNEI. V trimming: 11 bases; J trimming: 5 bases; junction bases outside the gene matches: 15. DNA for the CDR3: TGTGCCTCCCGGCCCCCCAGGGGGCAAGGAGATACGCAGTATTTT. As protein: CASRPPRGQGDTQYF.

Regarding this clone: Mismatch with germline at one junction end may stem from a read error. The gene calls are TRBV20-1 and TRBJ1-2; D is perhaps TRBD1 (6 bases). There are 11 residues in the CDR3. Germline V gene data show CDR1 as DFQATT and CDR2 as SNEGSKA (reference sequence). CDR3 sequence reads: CSARDPPGTSF. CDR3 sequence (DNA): TGCAGTGCTAGGGACCCCCCGGGGACAAGCTTC.

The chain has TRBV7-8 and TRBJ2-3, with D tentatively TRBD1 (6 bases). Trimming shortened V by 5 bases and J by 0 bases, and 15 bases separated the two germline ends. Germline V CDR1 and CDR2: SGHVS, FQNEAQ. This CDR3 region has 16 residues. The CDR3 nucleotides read TGTGCCAGCAGCGCAATCAACAGGGCTAGCACAGATACGCAGTATTTT. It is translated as CASSAINRASTDTQYF.

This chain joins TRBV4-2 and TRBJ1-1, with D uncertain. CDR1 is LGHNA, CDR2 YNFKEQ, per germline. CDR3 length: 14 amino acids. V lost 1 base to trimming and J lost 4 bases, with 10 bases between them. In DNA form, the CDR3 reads TGTGCCAGCAGCCAAGTAGTTGGGGTCACTGAAGCTTTCTTT. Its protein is CASSQVVGVTEAFF.

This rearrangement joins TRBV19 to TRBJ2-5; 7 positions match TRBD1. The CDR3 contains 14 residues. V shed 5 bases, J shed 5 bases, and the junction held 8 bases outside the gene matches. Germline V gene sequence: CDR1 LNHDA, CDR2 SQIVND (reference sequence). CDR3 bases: TGTGCCAGTAGTGAACAACAGGGGAGCGAGACCCAGTACTTC. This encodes CASSEQQGSETQYF.

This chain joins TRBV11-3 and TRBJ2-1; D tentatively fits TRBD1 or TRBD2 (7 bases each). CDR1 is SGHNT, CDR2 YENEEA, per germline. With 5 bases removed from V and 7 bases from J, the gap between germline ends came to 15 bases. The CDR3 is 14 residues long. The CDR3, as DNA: TGTGCCAGCAGCCCCAGGGGGGGCAAGAATGAGCAGTTCTTC. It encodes CASSPRGGKNEQFF. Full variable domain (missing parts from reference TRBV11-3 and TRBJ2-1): EAGVVQSPRYKIIEKKQPVAFWCNPISGHNTLYWYLQNLGQGPELLIRYENEEAVDDSQLPKDRFSAERLKGVDSTLKIQPAELGDSAVYLCASSPRGGKNEQFFGPGTRLTVL.

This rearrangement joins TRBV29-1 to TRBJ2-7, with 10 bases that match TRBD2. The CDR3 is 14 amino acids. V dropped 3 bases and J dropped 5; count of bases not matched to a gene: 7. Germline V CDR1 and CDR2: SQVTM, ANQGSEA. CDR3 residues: CSVEPSGGRHEQYF. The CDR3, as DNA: TGCAGCGTTGAGCCTAGCGGGGGCCGCCACGAGCAGTACTTC.

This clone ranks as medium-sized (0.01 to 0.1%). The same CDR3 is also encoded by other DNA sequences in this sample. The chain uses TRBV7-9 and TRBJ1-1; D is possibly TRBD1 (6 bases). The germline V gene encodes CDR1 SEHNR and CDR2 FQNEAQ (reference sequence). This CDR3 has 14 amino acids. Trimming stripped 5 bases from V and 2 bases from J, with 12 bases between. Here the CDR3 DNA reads TGTGCCAGCAGCCCAGGACAGAGTAACACTGAAGCTTTCTTT. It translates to CASSPGQSNTEAFF.

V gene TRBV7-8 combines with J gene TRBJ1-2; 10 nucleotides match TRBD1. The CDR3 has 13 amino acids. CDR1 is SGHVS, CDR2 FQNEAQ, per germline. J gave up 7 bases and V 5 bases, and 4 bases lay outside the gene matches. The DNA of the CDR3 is TGTGCCAGCAGCCTCCGGACAGGGGGTGGCTACACCTTC. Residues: CASSLRTGGGYTF.

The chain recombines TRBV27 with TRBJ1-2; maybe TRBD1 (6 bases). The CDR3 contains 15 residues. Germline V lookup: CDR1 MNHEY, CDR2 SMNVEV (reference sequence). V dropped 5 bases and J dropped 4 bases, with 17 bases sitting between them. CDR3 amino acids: CASSPRQVGGYGYTF. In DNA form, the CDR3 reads TGTGCCAGCAGTCCCAGACAGGTCGGAGGCTATGGCTACACCTTC.

The CDR3: CASSLRTGRGDTQYF. The CDR3 DNA follows: TGTGCCAGCAGCTTAAGGACAGGCCGGGGAGATACGCAGTATTTT. The chain uses TRBV11-2 and TRBJ2-3; 7 bases line up with TRBD1. Per germline, CDR1 SGHAT and CDR2 FQNNGV. The CDR3 loop spans 15 amino acids. Losses at the gene ends were 2 bases for V and 5 bases for J; bases not matched to a gene: 7.

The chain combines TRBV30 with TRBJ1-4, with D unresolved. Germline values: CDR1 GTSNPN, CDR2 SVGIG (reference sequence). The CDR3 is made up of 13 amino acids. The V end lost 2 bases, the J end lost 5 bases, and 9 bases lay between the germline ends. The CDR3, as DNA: TGTGCCTGGAGTAGGCAGCTGAATGAAAAACTGTTTTTT. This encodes CAWSRQLNEKLFF.

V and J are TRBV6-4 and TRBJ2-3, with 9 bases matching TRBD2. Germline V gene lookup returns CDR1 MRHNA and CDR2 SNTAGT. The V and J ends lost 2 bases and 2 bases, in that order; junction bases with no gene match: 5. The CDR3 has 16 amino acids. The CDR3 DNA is TGTGCCAGCAGTGACGAGCTAGCGGGGAACACAGATACGCAGTATTTT. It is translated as CASSDELAGNTDTQYF.

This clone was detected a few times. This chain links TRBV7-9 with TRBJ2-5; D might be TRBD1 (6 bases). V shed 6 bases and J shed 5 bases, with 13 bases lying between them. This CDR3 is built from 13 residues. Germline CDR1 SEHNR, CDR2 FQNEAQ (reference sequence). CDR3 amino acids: CASSLQGLETQYF. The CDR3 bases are TGTGCCAGCAGTTTACAGGGCCTCGAGACCCAGTACTTC.

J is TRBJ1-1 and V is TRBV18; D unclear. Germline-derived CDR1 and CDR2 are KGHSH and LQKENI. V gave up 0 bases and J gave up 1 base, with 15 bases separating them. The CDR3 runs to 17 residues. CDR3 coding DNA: TGTGCCAGCTCACCACCTGGGAGGGTCGGGTCGAACACTGAAGCTTTCTTT. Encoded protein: CASSPPGRVGSNTEAFF.

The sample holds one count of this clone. This CDR3 reads CASSPSPGDGYTF. CDR3 DNA sequence: TGCGCCAGCAGCCCGTCCCCAGGCGATGGCTACACCTTC. The rearrangement joins TRBV4-3 to TRBJ1-2, with unresolved D. This CDR3 is built from 13 residues. The germline V and J ends were trimmed by 4 bases and 6 bases, with 12 bases remaining between them. Germline lookup yields CDR1 LGHNA and CDR2 YSLEER.

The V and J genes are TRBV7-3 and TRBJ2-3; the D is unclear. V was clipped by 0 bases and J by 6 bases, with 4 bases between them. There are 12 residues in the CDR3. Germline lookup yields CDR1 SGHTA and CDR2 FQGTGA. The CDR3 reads CASSLTSDTQYF. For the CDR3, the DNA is TGTGCCAGCAGCTTAACTAGCGATACGCAGTATTTT. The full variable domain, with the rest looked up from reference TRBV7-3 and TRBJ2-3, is GAGVSQTPSNKVTEKGKYVELRCDPISGHTALYWYRQSLGQGPEFLIYFQGTGAADDSGLPNDRFFAVRPEGSVSTLKIQRTERGDSAVYLCASSLTSDTQYFGPGTRLTVL.

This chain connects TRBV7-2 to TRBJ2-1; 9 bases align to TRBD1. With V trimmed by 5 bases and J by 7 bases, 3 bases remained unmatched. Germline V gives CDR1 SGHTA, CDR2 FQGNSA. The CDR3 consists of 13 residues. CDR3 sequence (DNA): TGTGCCAGCAGCACGGGACAGGGTAATGAGCAGTTCTTC. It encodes CASSTGQGNEQFF.

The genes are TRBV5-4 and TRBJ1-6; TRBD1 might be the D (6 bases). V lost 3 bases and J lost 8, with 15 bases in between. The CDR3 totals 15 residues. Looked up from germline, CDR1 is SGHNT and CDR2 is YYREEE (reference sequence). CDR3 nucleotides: TGTGCCAGCAGCTCCCAGGAGGGGGGGTATTCACCCCTCCACTTT. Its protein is CASSSQEGGYSPLHF.

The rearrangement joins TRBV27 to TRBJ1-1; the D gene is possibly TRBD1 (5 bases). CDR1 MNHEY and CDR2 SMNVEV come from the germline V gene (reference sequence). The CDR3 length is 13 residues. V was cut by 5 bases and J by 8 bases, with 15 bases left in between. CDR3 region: CASSHHVGVEAFF. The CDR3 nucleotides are TGTGCCAGCAGTCATCATGTAGGGGTCGAAGCTTTCTTT.

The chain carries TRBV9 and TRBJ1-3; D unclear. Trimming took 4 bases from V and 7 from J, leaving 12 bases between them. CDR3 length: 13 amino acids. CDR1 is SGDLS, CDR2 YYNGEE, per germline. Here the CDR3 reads CASSPDIGNTIYF. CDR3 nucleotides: TGTGCCAGCAGCCCCGACATAGGTAACACCATATATTTT.

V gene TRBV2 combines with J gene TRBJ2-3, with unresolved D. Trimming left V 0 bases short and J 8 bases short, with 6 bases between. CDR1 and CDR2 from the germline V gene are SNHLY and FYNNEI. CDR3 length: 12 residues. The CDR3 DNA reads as TGTGCCAGCAGTGAAGCCCACGTTACGCAGTATTTT. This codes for CASSEAHVTQYF.